This TCR beta chain was profiled in a study of CD8+ T cells in alopecia areata. Study at large: People stayed on tofacitinib for 6 to 18 months, then stopped the drug for 6 months.

In each case, RNA was isolated and then reverse transcribed into cDNA as the sequencing template. Produced via immunoSEQ multiplex PCR; TCRdb's table is partial and in-frame only. The repertoire holds more than 150,000 clones, with 51% as singletons. Treatment specified: oral pan-JAK inhibitor, 5-10 mg twice daily. Using a FACSAria, the CD4+ and CD8+ T cells were sorted from the PBMCs. CDR3 length: 15 amino acids. V was cut by 0 bases and J by 6 bases, with 14 bases left in between. Germline V gene lookup returns CDR1 SGHDT and CDR2 YYEEEE. This TCR came from a human donor with alopecia areata. The sample here was CD8+ T cells sorted from blood, taken at week 52, from a patient treated with tofacitinib. The gene calls are TRBV5-6 and TRBJ2-3; D might be TRBD1 or TRBD2, each matching 5 bases. As DNA, the CDR3 is TGTGCCAGCAGCTTGGGGGACGTAGTTAGGGATACGCAGTATTTT. Amino acids: CASSLGDVVRDTQYF.